The 8 T cell receptor beta chains presented below share a single source sample, sequenced in a study of human T cells and chemical hapten exposure. TCRdb reprocessed the RACE reads via MiXCR and lists one record per CDR3 protein. The data contain about 120,000 distinct CDR3 sequences, around an eighth of them seen just once; the ten biggest clones take up 1.3% to 1.5%. Indicated time point: patch test 1, 2 weeks after DPC sensitization. Described treatment: therapeutic diphenylcyclopropenone sensitization with weekly scalp DPC. Source: whole blood, taken in connection with sensitization to the hapten diphenylcyclopropenone (DPC). Receptors were obtained from a woman between 50 and 59 years old with alopecia areata. Some clones in this sample may be carry-over from other donors' samples.

This chain uses TRBV7-2 with TRBJ2-5; 9 bases match TRBD2. This CDR3 contains 15 residues. The germline CDR1 and CDR2 sequences are SGHTA and FQGNSA. The V segment lost 2 bases and the J segment 0 bases; nucleotides outside the gene matches: 1. CDR3 sequence (DNA): TGTGCCAGCAGCTTACAGCGGGGGGACCAAGAGACCCAGTACTTC. Protein: CASSLQRGDQETQYF.

The chain uses TRBV28 and TRBJ2-2; 12 nucleotides match TRBD2. CDR1 is MDHEN and CDR2 is SYDVKM in the germline V gene. V shed 7 bases and J 7 bases; nucleotides not matched to a gene: 10. CDR3 size: 16 residues. CDR3: CASKVLAGGRVGELFF. The CDR3 DNA reads TGTGCCAGCAAGGTGCTAGCGGGAGGGCGCGTCGGGGAGCTGTTTTTT.

This clonotype was seen more than once but under ten times. The chain uses TRBV5-1 and TRBJ1-1; D call uncertain. Germline loops: CDR1 SGHRS, CDR2 YFSETQ. The ends were cut back, 1 base at V and 0 bases at J, with 7 bases in the middle. CDR3 length equals 14 residues. This chain's CDR3 is CASSLRSMNTEAFF. The DNA for the CDR3 is TGCGCCAGCAGCTTGAGAAGCATGAACACTGAAGCTTTCTTT.

This clonotype was picked up a small number of times. The chain recombines TRBV28 with TRBJ2-7; 12 nucleotides align to TRBD1. The ends lost 2 bases at V and 5 bases at J; junction bases unmatched: 4. Germline CDR1 MDHEN, CDR2 SYDVKM. The length of the CDR3 is 15 residues. The CDR3 here is CASSLPGQGAHEQYF. The DNA for the CDR3 is TGTGCCAGCAGTTTACCGGGACAGGGGGCCCACGAGCAGTACTTC.

This clonotype was detected ten times or more. The V call is TRBV28, the J call TRBJ2-6; D not resolved. Trimming took off 6 bases at V and 0 bases at J, with 12 bases between the two ends. CDR1 and CDR2 from the germline V gene are MDHEN and SYDVKM. CDR3 length: 16 residues. The CDR3 DNA reads TGTGCCAGCAGAGACCCACCACCCTCTGGGGCCAACGTCCTGACTTTC. Protein: CASRDPPPSGANVLTF.

In its sample, this clonotype was seen a few times. The CDR3 loop is CASSLFGQGEAFF. The CDR3 DNA reads TGTGCCAGCAGTTTATTCGGCCAGGGGGAAGCTTTCTTT. The chain carries TRBV27 and TRBJ1-1, with a weak D call TRBD1 (6 bases). The CDR3 contains 13 residues. Trimming removed 1 base at V and 8 bases at J, with 11 bases between. CDR1 MNHEY and CDR2 SMNVEV come from the germline V gene (reference sequence).

The gene calls are TRBV28 and TRBJ1-6; TRBD1 might be the D (6 bases). V lost 4 bases, J lost 7 bases, and 23 bases lay in between. Per the germline V gene, CDR1 is MDHEN and CDR2 is SYDVKM. CDR3 size: 18 residues. As DNA, the CDR3 is TGTGCCAGCAGTTCTGAATATCGCCGGGCCAGGGGCAATTCACCCCTCCACTTT. Protein sequence: CASSSEYRRARGNSPLHF.

This clonotype was picked up many times. The chain carries TRBV28 and TRBJ1-5; D may be TRBD1 (5 bases). Germline loops: CDR1 MDHEN, CDR2 SYDVKM. Trimming stripped 6 bases from V and 2 bases from J, with 14 bases between. CDR3 length: 15 amino acids. The chain's CDR3 is CASRPGLGGNQPQHF. The CDR3 DNA reads TGTGCCAGCAGGCCGGGGCTCGGAGGCAATCAGCCCCAGCATTTT.